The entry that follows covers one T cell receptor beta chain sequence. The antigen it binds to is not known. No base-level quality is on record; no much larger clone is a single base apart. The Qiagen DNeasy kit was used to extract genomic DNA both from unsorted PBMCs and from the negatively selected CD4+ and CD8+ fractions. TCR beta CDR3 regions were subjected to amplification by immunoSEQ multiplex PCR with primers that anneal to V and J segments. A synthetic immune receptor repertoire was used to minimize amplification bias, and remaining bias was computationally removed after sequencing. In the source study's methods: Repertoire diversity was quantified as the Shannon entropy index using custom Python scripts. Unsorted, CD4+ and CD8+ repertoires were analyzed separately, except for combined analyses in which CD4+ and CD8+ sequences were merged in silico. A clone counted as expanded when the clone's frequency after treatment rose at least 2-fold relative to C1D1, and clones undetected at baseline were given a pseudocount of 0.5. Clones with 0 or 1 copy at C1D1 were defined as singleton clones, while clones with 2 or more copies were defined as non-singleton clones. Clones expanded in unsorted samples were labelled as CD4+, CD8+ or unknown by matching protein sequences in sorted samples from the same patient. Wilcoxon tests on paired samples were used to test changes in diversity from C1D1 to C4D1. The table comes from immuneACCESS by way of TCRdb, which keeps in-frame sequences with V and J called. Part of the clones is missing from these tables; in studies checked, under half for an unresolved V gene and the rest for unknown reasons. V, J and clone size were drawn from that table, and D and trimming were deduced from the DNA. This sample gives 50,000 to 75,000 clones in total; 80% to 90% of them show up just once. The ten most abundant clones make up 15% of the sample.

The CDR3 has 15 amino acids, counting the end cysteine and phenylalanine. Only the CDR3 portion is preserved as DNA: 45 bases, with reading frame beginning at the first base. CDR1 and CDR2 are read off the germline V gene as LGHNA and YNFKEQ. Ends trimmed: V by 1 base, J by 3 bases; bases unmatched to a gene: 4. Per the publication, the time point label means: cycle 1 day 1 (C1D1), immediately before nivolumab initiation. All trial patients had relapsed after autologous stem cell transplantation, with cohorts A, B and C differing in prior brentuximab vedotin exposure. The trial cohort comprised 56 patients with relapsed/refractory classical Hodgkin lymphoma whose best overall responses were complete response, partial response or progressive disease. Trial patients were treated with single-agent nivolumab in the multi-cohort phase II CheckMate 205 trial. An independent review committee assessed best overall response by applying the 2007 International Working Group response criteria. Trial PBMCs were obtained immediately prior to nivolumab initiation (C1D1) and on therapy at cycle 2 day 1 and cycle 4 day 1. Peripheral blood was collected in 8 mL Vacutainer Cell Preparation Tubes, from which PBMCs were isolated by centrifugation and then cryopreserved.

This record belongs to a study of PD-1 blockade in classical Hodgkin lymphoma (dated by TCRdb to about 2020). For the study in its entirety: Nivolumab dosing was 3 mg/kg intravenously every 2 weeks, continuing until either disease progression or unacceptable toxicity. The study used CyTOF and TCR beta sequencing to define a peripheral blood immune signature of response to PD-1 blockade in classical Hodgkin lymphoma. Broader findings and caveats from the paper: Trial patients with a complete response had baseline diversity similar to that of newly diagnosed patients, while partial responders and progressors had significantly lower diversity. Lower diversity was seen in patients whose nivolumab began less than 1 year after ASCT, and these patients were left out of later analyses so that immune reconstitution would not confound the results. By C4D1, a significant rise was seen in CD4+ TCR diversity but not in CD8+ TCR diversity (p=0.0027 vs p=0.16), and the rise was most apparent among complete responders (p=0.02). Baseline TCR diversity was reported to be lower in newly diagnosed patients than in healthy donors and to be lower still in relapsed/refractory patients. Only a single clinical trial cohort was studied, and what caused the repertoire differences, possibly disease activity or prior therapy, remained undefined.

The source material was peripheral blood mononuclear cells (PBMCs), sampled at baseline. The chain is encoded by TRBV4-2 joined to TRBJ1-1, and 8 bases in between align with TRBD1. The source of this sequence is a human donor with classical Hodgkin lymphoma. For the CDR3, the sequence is CASSQGTGKDTEAFF. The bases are TGTGCCAGCAGCCAAGGGACAGGGAAGGACACTGAAGCTTTCTTT.